Reported below is one T cell receptor beta chain. What it recognizes is unknown. The sort gate was single viable CD3+CD4+CD8-CD45RO+ cells for memory CD4+ T cells. Method: immunoSEQ multiplex PCR; TCRdb's copy keeps in-frame clones and lacks some. The sample has about 54,000 clones; roughly 72% are singletons. V lost 6 bases to trimming and J lost 0 bases, with 19 bases between them. This CDR3 contains 17 residues. Germline loops: CDR1 SGHTA, CDR2 FQGNSA. This specimen belongs to a study of memory CD4+ T cells and cytomegalovirus serostatus. Study findings and constraints: Each of approximately 73 CMV-associated TCRbeta sequences occurred in one to five individuals.

The origin of this receptor is an adult in good health and CMV-seronegative. The chain is built from TRBV7-2 and TRBJ2-3; D possibly uses TRBD1 or TRBD2 (5 bases each). The source material was memory CD4+ T cells from blood. This CDR3 is CASSQGVGRGSTDTQYF. The CDR3 DNA sequence: TGTGCCAGCAGTCAAGGGGTTGGACGGGGAAGCACAGATACGCAGTATTTT.